The sequence of this T cell receptor (beta chain) was determined in a study of vaccination and CD4 T cells after COVID-19. As to this clonotype: As yet, its antigen is unknown.

The Oncomine TCR Beta short-read assay sequenced DNA from cultured CD4+ T cells. Genomic DNA was drawn out of CD4+ T cells grown in culture. MiXCR, applied by TCRdb to the PCR reads, yields one record per CDR3 protein. The sample records roughly 26,000 distinct CDR3 sequences, roughly 38% being singletons. Noted time point: late sampling 161 to 241 days after vaccination in a few convalescent patients. The treatment: approximately 9-day PBMC culture with coronavirus spike peptide pools or control peptides (ViraFEST assay). The length of the CDR3 is 14 residues. Germline V gene data show CDR1 as SGHTA and CDR2 as FQGNSA. The V end lost 2 bases, the J end lost 5 bases, and 9 bases lay between the germline ends.

The source of this sequence is a human donor who had recovered from COVID-19. This chain uses TRBV7-2 with TRBJ1-4; unclear D gene. The sample in question was CD4+ T cells from blood, cultured in vitro, obtained about 7 months after SARS-CoV-2 vaccination. CDR3 residues: CASSLRQSNEKLFF. The DNA of the CDR3 is TGTGCCAGCAGCTTACGGCAGTCCAATGAAAAACTGTTTTTT.